This TCR beta chain was obtained from a study of T-cell memory formation after mild COVID-19. Overall study context: Each donor largely had its own TCR clusters. Study outcomes and limitations: Contracting clones from day 15 to 85 had balanced CD4/CD8; later expanders favoured CD4+.

After removal of 6 bases from V and 6 bases from J, the junction contained 16 bases not matched to a gene. The CDR3 consists of 17 residues. TCRdb re-called the 5' RACE reads with MiXCR, one entry per CDR3 protein. The sample lists some 210,000 distinct CDR3 sequences, around 19% occurring once. With respect to this clonotype: Its antigen remains unknown.

The sample consisted of PBMCs or a T cell subset sorted from them (not recorded which). The source is an adult woman who had mild COVID-19 (a few samples of this study predate the infection). Cell type and time point are not known. V gene TRBV12-3 or TRBV12-4 combines with J gene TRBJ2-2; 7 bases align to TRBD1. In nucleotides, the CDR3 is TGTGCCAGCAGCTTACAAAGGACAGGTCTGGGTCCCGGGGAGCTGTTTTTT. Translating it yields CASSLQRTGLGPGELFF.